What follows is one T cell receptor beta chain and its context. The data derive from a study of multiple sclerosis patients with progressive multifocal leukoencephalopathy. Time point: time of PML onset. The T3 samples were drawn when PML began. CDR3 length: 16 residues. V shed 1 base and J 3 bases; nucleotides not matched to a gene: 8. Germline loops: CDR1 SGHRS, CDR2 YFSETQ. Synthetic inline TR CDR3 controls covering all V-J pairings were spiked into each PCR. Assay used: immunoSEQ multiplex PCR; TCRdb lists only in-frame clones, some missing. There are 25,000 to 35,000 clones in the sample; about 88% occur only once, and under 4% lies in the top ten.

The genes are TRBV5-1 and TRBJ2-7, with 9 bases lining up with TRBD2. Sample: PBMCs, taken from a patient treated with natalizumab. This sequence originates from a human donor with progressive multifocal leukoencephalopathy. Written as DNA, the CDR3 is TGCGCCAGCAGCTTGAGCTCCGCTAGCGGGATCTACGAGCAGTACTTC. Protein: CASSLSSASGIYEQYF.